The subject of this entry is one TCR beta chain. Its specificity is not known. Sequenced by immunoSEQ multiplex PCR; TCRdb stores in-frame clones only, minus some. The sample includes about 93,000 clones, around 86% seen only once; the top ten take approximately 6%. The data were obtained in a study of T cell responses to AZD1222 COVID-19 vaccine. About the research overall: Second-dose schedules of about 4 or about 12 weeks were combined.

Findings of the study overall: At 160-218 and 743-854, vaccine-associated CD4 TCRs were dominant, and they spanned spike.

The sequencing here drew on peripheral blood, taken on day 0 of AZD1222 vaccination. This sequence was found in an adult in good health.

This chain's CDR3 is CASSLASSGRALTQYF. The CDR3 bases are TGTGCCAGCAGCTTAGCGTCTAGCGGGAGGGCCTTGACCCAGTACTTC. The genes are TRBV7-9 and TRBJ2-5, with TRBD2 identical over 12 bases. Germline V gives CDR1 SEHNR, CDR2 FQNEAQ (reference sequence). Trimming cost V 0 bases and J 7 bases; bases outside gene matches: 6. The CDR3 is made up of 16 amino acids.